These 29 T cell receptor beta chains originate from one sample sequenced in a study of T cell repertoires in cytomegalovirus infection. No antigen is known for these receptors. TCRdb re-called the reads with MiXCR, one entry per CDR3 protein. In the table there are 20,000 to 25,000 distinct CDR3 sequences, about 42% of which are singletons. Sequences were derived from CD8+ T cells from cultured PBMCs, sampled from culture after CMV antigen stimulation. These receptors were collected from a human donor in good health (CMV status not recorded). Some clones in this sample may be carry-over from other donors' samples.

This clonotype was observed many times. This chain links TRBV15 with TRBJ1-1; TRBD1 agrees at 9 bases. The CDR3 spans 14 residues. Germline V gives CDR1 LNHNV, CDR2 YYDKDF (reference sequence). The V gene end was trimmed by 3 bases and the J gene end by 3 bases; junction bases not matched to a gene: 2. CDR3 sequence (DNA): TGTGCCACCAGCAGTGGACAGGGGCACACTGAAGCTTTCTTT. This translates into CATSSGQGHTEAFF.

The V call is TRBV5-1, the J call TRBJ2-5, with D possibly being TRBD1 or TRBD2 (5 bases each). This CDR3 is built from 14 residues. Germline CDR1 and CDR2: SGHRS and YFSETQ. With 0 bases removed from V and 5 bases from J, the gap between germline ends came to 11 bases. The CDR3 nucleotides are TGCGCCAGCAGCTTGGAGCAGGGCGGGGAGACCCAGTACTTC. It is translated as CASSLEQGGETQYF.

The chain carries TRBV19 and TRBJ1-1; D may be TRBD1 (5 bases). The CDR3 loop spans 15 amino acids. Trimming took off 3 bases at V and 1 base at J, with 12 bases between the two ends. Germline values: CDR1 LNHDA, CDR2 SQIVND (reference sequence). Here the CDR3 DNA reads TGTGCCAGTAGTATGATGGGGGAATGGAACACTGAAGCTTTCTTT. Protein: CASSMMGEWNTEAFF.

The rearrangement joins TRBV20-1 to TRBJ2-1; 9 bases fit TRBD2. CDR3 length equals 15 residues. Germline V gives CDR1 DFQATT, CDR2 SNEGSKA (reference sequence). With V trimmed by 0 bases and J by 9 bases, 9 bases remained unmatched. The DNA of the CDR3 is TGCAGTGCTAGAGATCGGGCTAGCGGGGTGGGTGAGCAGTTCTTC. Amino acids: CSARDRASGVGEQFF.

The CDR3 bases are TGCAGTGCTAGAGATCTAGCGGGACTAGCGACTAGTGAGCAGTTCTTC. Protein: CSARDLAGLATSEQFF. The chain uses TRBV20-1 and TRBJ2-1, with 10 bases that match TRBD2. Germline trimming cut 0 bases from V and 9 bases from J; bases unmatched to any gene: 11. The V gene's germline CDR1 is DFQATT and CDR2 SNEGSKA (reference sequence). The CDR3 sequence is 16 residues long.

The CDR3 sequence is CATSIGQGENTIYF. The CDR3 DNA reads as TGTGCCACCAGCATAGGACAGGGAGAAAACACCATATATTTT. The genes are TRBV15 and TRBJ1-3, with TRBD1 matching 8 bases. The CDR3 spans 14 residues. The germline gives CDR1 LNHNV, CDR2 YYDKDF (reference sequence). The V and J ends lost 4 bases and 6 bases, in that order; junction bases with no gene match: 5.

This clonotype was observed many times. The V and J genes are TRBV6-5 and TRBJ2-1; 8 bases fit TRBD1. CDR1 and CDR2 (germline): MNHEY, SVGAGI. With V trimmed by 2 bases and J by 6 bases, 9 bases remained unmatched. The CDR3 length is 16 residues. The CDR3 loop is CASSYHGQGGSNEQFF. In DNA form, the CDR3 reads TGTGCCAGCAGTTACCATGGACAGGGAGGAAGCAATGAGCAGTTCTTC.

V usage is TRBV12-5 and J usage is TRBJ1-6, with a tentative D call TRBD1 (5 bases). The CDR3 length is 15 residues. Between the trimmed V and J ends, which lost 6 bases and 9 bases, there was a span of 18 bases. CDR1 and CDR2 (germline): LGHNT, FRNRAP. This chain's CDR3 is CASGTGTAGTSPLHF. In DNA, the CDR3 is TGTGCTAGTGGAACCGGGACGGCGGGGACTTCACCCCTCCACTTT.

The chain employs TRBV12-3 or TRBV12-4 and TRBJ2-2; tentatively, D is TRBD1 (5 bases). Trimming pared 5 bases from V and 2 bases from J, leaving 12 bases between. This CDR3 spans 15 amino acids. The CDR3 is CASSPQRTNTGELFF. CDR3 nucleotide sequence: TGTGCCAGCAGTCCCCAGAGGACAAACACCGGGGAGCTGTTTTTT.

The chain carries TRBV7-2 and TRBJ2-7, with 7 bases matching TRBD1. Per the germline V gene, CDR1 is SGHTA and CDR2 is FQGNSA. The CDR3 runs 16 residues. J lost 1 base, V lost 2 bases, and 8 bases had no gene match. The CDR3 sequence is CASSLIQGDPSYEQYF. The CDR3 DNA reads TGTGCCAGCAGCTTAATTCAGGGGGACCCTTCCTACGAGCAGTACTTC.

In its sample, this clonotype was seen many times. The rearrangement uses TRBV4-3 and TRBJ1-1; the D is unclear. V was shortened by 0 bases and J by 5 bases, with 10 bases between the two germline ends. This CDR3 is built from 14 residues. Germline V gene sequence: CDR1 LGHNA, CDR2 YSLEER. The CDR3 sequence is CASSQDWAGTEAFF. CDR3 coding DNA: TGCGCCAGCAGCCAAGATTGGGCTGGGACTGAAGCTTTCTTT.

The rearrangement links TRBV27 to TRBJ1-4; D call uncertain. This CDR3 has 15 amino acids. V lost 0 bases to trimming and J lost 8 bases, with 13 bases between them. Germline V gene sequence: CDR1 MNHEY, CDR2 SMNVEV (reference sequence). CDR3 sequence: CASSLSASMGEKLFF. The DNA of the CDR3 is TGTGCCAGCAGTTTATCCGCATCTATGGGAGAAAAACTGTTTTTT.

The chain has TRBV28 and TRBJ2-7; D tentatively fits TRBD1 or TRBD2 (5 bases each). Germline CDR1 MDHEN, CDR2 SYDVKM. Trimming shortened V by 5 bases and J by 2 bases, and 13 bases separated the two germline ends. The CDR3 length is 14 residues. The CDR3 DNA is TGTGCCAGCAGTGCCGGGACGGGGACCTACGAGCAGTACTTC. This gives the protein CASSAGTGTYEQYF.

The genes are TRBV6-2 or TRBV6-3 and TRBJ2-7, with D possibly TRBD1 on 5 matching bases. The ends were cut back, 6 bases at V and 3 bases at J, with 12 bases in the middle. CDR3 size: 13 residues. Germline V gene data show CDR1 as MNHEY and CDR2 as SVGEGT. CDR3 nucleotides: TGTGCCAGCAGCCTGCAGGGATTCTACGAGCAGTACTTC. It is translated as CASSLQGFYEQYF.

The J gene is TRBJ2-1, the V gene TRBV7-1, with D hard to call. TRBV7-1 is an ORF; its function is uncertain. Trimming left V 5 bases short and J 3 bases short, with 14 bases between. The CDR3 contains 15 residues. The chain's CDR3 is CASSPTPTDYNEQFF. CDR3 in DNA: TGTGCCAGCAGCCCAACCCCGACGGACTACAATGAGCAGTTCTTC.

The CDR3 DNA reads as TGTGCCAGTAGTCCCTCCTGGGATGGTTGGCAGCCCCAGCATTTT. Its protein product is CASSPSWDGWQPQHF. This chain links TRBV19 with TRBJ1-5; D is unresolved. V was cut by 5 bases and J by 7 bases, with 18 bases left in between. Looked up from germline, CDR1 is LNHDA and CDR2 is SQIVND (reference sequence). The CDR3 runs to 15 residues.

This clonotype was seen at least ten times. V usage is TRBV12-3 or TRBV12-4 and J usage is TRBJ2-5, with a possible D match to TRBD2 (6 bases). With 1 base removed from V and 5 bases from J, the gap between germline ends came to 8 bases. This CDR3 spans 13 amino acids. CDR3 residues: CASSLGGTETQYF. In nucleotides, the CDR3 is TGTGCCAGCAGTTTAGGCGGGACTGAGACCCAGTACTTC.

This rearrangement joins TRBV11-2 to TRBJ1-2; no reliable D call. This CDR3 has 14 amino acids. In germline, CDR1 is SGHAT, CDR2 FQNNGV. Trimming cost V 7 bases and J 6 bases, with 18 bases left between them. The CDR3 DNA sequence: TGTGCCAGCACCGAAGGGCAGGCCCGGAATGGCTACACCTTC. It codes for CASTEGQARNGYTF.

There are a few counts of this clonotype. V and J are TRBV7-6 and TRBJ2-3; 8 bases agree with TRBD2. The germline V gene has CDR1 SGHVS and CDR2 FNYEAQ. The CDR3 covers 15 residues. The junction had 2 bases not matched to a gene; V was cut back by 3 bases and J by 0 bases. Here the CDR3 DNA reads TGTGCCAGCAGCTTCGCTAGCGGGAGCACAGATACGCAGTATTTT. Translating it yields CASSFASGSTDTQYF.

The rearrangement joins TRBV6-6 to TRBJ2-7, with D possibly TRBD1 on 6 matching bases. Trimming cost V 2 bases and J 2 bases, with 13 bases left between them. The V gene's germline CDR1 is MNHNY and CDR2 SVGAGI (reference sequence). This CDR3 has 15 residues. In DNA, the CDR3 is TGTGCCAGCAGTTACCCTGAGACAGGAGCCTACGAGCAGTACTTC. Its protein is CASSYPETGAYEQYF.

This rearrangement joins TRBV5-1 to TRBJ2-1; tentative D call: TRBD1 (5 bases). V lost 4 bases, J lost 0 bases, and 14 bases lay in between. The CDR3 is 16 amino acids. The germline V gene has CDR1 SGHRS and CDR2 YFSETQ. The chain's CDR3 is CASSTPDIRSYNEQFF. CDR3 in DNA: TGCGCCAGCAGCACGCCGGACATACGCTCCTACAATGAGCAGTTCTTC. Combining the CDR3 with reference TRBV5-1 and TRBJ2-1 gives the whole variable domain KAGVTQTPRYLIKTRGQQVTLSCSPISGHRSVSWYQQTPGQGLQFLFEYFSETQRNKGNFPGRFSGRQFSNSRSEMNVSTLELGDSALYLCASSTPDIRSYNEQFFGPGTRLTVL.

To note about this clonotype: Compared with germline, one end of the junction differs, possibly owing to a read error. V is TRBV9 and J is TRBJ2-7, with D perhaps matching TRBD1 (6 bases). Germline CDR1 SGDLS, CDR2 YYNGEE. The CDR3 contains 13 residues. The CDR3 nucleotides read TGTGCCAGCAGCGGAGAGGTGGGACACCCCCGCCACTTC. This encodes CASSGEVGHPRHF.

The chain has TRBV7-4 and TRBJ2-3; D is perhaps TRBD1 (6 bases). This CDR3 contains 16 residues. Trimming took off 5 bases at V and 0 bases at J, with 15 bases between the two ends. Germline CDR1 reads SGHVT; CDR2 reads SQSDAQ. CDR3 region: CASSHPQGTSTDTQYF. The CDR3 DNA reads TGTGCCAGCAGCCACCCACAGGGTACTAGCACAGATACGCAGTATTTT. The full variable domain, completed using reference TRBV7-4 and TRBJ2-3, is GAGVSQSPRYKVAKRGRDVALRCDSISGHVTLYWYRQTLGQGSEVLTYSQSDAQRDKSGRPSGRFSAERPERSVSTLKIQRTEQGDSAVYLCASSHPQGTSTDTQYFGPGTRLTVL.

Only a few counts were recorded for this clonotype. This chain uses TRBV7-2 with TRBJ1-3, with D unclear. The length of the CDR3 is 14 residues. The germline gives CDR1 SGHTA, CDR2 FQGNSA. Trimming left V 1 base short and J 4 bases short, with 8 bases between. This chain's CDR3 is CASSLGIQGNTIYF. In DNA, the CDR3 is TGTGCCAGCAGCTTAGGGATACAGGGAAACACCATATATTTT.

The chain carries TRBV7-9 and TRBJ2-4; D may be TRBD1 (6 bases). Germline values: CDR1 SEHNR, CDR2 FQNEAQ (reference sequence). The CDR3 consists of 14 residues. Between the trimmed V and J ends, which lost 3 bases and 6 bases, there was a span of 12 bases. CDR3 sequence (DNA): TGTGCCAGCAGCTTTCTACGAGGGGGAAACATTCAGTACTTC. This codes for CASSFLRGGNIQYF.

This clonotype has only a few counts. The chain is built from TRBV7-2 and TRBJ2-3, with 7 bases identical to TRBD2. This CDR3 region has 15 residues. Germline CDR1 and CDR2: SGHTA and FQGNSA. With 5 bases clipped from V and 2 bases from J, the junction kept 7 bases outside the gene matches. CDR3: CASSPGTTYTDTQYF. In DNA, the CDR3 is TGTGCCAGCAGCCCCGGGACTACCTACACAGATACGCAGTATTTT.

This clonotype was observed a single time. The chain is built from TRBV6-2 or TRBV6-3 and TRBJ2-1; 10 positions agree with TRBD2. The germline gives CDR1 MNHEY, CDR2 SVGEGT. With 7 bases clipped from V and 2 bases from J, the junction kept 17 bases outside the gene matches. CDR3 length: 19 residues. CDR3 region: CASTPGGSGGAAPYNEQFF. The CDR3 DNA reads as TGTGCCAGCACTCCAGGAGGGAGCGGGGGGGCGGCGCCCTACAATGAGCAGTTCTTC.

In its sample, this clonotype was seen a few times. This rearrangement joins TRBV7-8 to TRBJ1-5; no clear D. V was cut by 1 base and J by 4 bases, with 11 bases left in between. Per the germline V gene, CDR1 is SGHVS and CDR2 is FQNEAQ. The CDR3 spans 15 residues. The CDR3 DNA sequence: TGTGCCAGCAGCTTAGAGCGGGAGGAAAATCAGCCCCAGCATTTT. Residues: CASSLEREENQPQHF.

The CDR3 is CASSLGTRKETQYF. In DNA form, the CDR3 reads TGTGCCAGCAGTTTGGGAACTAGGAAGGAGACCCAGTACTTC. This sequence joins TRBV12-3 or TRBV12-4 and TRBJ2-5; D may be TRBD2 (5 bases). Trimming took 3 bases from V and 5 from J, leaving 13 bases between them. CDR3 length: 14 residues.